A selection of T cell receptor beta chains follows, all from one sample in a study of blood T cell repertoires in COVID-19. The method was immunoSEQ multiplex PCR; TCRdb's version includes in-frame clones alone and lacks a portion of them. The sample has 200,000 or so clones, 80% to 90% seen once. Sequencing used peripheral blood. The source is a woman at least 80 years old with COVID-19, enrolled during active disease. CDR3s include the opening cysteine and the closing phenylalanine or tryptophan. Each record gives: D gene, CDR3 length, J gene, clone size, V gene, CDR3 protein, CDR3 DNA. A D gene is named only where the DNA matches it firmly. Size tells how often a clone was seen (once, few, many) or the class of an expanded clone, and some rows leave it out.

d_call: TRBD2; cdr3_length: 17; j_call: TRBJ2-7; clone_size: .; v_call: TRBV11-3; cdr3_aa: CASSPRQASGGAYEQYF; cdr3_nt: TGTGCCAGCAGCCCCCGTCAGGCGAGCGGGGGGGCCTACGAGCAGTACTTC
d_call: .; cdr3_length: 12; j_call: TRBJ1-1; clone_size: .; v_call: TRBV11-2; cdr3_aa: CASSLGSAEAFF; cdr3_nt: TGTGCCAGCAGCTTAGGGTCAGCTGAAGCTTTCTTT
d_call: .; cdr3_length: 13; j_call: TRBJ1-1; clone_size: .; v_call: TRBV7-9; cdr3_aa: CASSLGQELEAFF; cdr3_nt: TGTGCCAGCAGCTTAGGACAGGAGCTTGAAGCTTTCTTT
d_call: TRBD2; cdr3_length: 17; j_call: TRBJ2-1; clone_size: .; v_call: TRBV24-1; cdr3_aa: CATSDPTSGGPYNEQFF; cdr3_nt: TGTGCCACCAGTGATCCGACTAGCGGGGGGCCTTACAATGAGCAGTTCTTC
d_call: TRBD2; cdr3_length: 16; j_call: TRBJ2-1; clone_size: .; v_call: TRBV5-5; cdr3_aa: CASSLRTSGVEGEQFF; cdr3_nt: TGTGCCAGCAGTCTTCGGACTAGCGGGGTGGAAGGTGAGCAGTTCTTC
d_call: TRBD1; cdr3_length: 15; j_call: TRBJ2-7; clone_size: .; v_call: TRBV5-1; cdr3_aa: CASSLGTGGFYEQYF; cdr3_nt: TGCGCCAGCAGCCTCGGGACAGGGGGCTTCTACGAGCAGTACTTC
d_call: TRBD2; cdr3_length: 21; j_call: TRBJ2-1; clone_size: .; v_call: TRBV6-6; cdr3_aa: CASSRLPTLAGGVLIYNEQFF; cdr3_nt: TGTGCCAGCAGTCGCCTGCCAACTTTAGCGGGAGGGGTCCTAATCTACAATGAGCAGTTCTTC
d_call: .; cdr3_length: 15; j_call: TRBJ1-4; clone_size: .; v_call: TRBV27; cdr3_aa: CASQRVGLYNEKLFF; cdr3_nt: TGTGCCAGCCAACGTGTAGGACTCTATAATGAAAAACTGTTTTTT
d_call: TRBD2; cdr3_length: 15; j_call: TRBJ2-7; clone_size: .; v_call: TRBV5-1; cdr3_aa: CASSRLAGGSYEQYF; cdr3_nt: TGCGCCAGCAGCCGACTAGCGGGGGGTTCCTACGAGCAGTACTTC
d_call: TRBD1; cdr3_length: 14; j_call: TRBJ2-7; clone_size: .; v_call: TRBV27; cdr3_aa: CASSPRQGPYEQYF; cdr3_nt: TGTGCCAGCAGTCCGAGACAGGGACCCTACGAGCAGTACTTC
d_call: TRBD1; cdr3_length: 16; j_call: TRBJ1-1; clone_size: .; v_call: TRBV10-3; cdr3_aa: CAISESTGVGNTEAFF; cdr3_nt: TGTGCCATCAGTGAGTCGACAGGGGTAGGCAACACTGAAGCTTTCTTT
d_call: TRBD1; cdr3_length: 19; j_call: TRBJ1-2; clone_size: .; v_call: TRBV7-9; cdr3_aa: CASSPPFDPGTGGPYGYTF; cdr3_nt: TGTGCCAGCAGCCCCCCCTTCGATCCCGGGACAGGGGGGCCCTATGGCTACACCTTC
d_call: TRBD2; cdr3_length: 15; j_call: TRBJ2-5; clone_size: once; v_call: TRBV6-5; cdr3_aa: CASRIAGELQETQYF; cdr3_nt: TGTGCCAGCAGGATAGCGGGGGAACTCCAGGAGACCCAGTACTTC
d_call: .; cdr3_length: 17; j_call: TRBJ1-2; clone_size: .; v_call: TRBV15; cdr3_aa: CATSRDLPRRVNYGYTF; cdr3_nt: TGTGCCACCAGCAGAGATCTCCCCAGGAGGGTTAACTATGGCTACACCTTC
d_call: TRBD1; cdr3_length: 14; j_call: TRBJ2-3; clone_size: .; v_call: TRBV28; cdr3_aa: CASRPGQETDTQYF; cdr3_nt: TGTGCCAGCAGGCCGGGACAGGAGACAGATACGCAGTATTTT
d_call: .; cdr3_length: 13; j_call: TRBJ1-1; clone_size: .; v_call: TRBV30; cdr3_aa: CAWSEDGDTEAFF; cdr3_nt: TGTGCCTGGAGTGAGGACGGGGACACTGAAGCTTTCTTT
d_call: .; cdr3_length: 18; j_call: TRBJ2-6; clone_size: .; v_call: TRBV4-2; cdr3_aa: CASSQGAGDPSGANVLTF; cdr3_nt: TGTGCCAGCAGCCAAGGGGCAGGCGACCCCTCTGGGGCCAACGTCCTGACTTTC
d_call: TRBD1; cdr3_length: 15; j_call: TRBJ1-5; clone_size: few; v_call: TRBV19; cdr3_aa: CASMVQDRSREPQHF; cdr3_nt: TGTGCCAGTATGGTGCAGGACAGGAGTCGGGAGCCCCAGCATTTT
d_call: .; cdr3_length: 14; j_call: TRBJ2-2; clone_size: .; v_call: TRBV30; cdr3_aa: CAWNAGLSPGELFF; cdr3_nt: TGTGCCTGGAATGCAGGGTTATCCCCCGGGGAGCTGTTTTTT
d_call: .; cdr3_length: 17; j_call: TRBJ1-4; clone_size: .; v_call: TRBV7-6; cdr3_aa: CASSHRTAPATNEKLFF; cdr3_nt: TGTGCCAGCAGCCATCGGACAGCGCCTGCAACTAATGAAAAACTGTTTTTT
d_call: .; cdr3_length: 15; j_call: TRBJ2-1; clone_size: .; v_call: TRBV11-3; cdr3_aa: CASSSREFGYNEQFF; cdr3_nt: TGTGCCAGCAGCTCACGTGAATTCGGCTACAATGAGCAGTTCTTC
d_call: TRBD2; cdr3_length: 14; j_call: TRBJ2-7; clone_size: few; v_call: TRBV7-9; cdr3_aa: CASSALAGINEQYF; cdr3_nt: TGTGCCAGCAGCGCACTAGCGGGTATCAACGAGCAGTACTTC
d_call: .; cdr3_length: 15; j_call: TRBJ1-6; clone_size: .; v_call: TRBV18; cdr3_aa: CASSAQTGNNSPLHF; cdr3_nt: TGTGCCAGCTCAGCACAAACCGGGAATAATTCACCCCTCCACTTT
d_call: TRBD2; cdr3_length: 18; j_call: TRBJ2-7; clone_size: once; v_call: TRBV3-1/TRBV3-2; cdr3_aa: CASSQVTSSWEGMYEQYF; cdr3_nt: TGTGCCAGCAGCCAAGTCACCTCATCGTGGGAGGGTATGTACGAGCAGTACTTC
d_call: TRBD1; cdr3_length: 16; j_call: TRBJ1-2; clone_size: .; v_call: TRBV10-3; cdr3_aa: CAISDLDRDLFFGYTF; cdr3_nt: TGTGCCATCAGTGACCTCGACAGGGACTTATTCTTTGGCTACACCTTC
d_call: .; cdr3_length: 13; j_call: TRBJ1-1; clone_size: .; v_call: TRBV7-9; cdr3_aa: CASSITANTEAFF; cdr3_nt: TGTGCCAGCAGCATTACAGCGAACACTGAAGCTTTCTTT
d_call: TRBD2; cdr3_length: 14; j_call: TRBJ2-5; clone_size: .; v_call: TRBV7-9; cdr3_aa: CASSLAASGETQYF; cdr3_nt: TGTGCCAGCAGCTTAGCCGCTAGCGGGGAGACCCAGTACTTC
d_call: .; cdr3_length: 14; j_call: TRBJ1-1; clone_size: .; v_call: TRBV5-1; cdr3_aa: CASSLEDSYTEAFF; cdr3_nt: TGCGCCAGCAGCTTGGAAGACAGTTACACTGAAGCTTTCTTT
d_call: TRBD2; cdr3_length: 14; j_call: TRBJ2-3; clone_size: .; v_call: TRBV6-5; cdr3_aa: CASSSELAGDTQYF; cdr3_nt: TGTGCCAGCAGTAGTGAACTAGCGGGAGATACGCAGTATTTT
d_call: TRBD2; cdr3_length: 13; j_call: TRBJ2-7; clone_size: .; v_call: TRBV6-5; cdr3_aa: CASSYGGDSEQYF; cdr3_nt: TGTGCCAGCAGTTACGGGGGGGATAGCGAGCAGTACTTC
d_call: .; cdr3_length: 12; j_call: TRBJ2-2; clone_size: few; v_call: TRBV9; cdr3_aa: CASSPPVGELFF; cdr3_nt: TGTGCCAGCAGCCCTCCGGTGGGGGAGCTGTTTTTT
d_call: TRBD2; cdr3_length: 16; j_call: TRBJ2-3; clone_size: .; v_call: TRBV27; cdr3_aa: CASSPGAGGITDTQYF; cdr3_nt: TGTGCCAGCAGTCCCGGAGCGGGGGGAATCACAGATACGCAGTATTTT
d_call: .; cdr3_length: 14; j_call: TRBJ2-3; clone_size: few; v_call: TRBV7-2; cdr3_aa: CASSHPPGRGPQYF; cdr3_nt: TGTGCCAGCAGCCATCCCCCGGGTCGGGGTCCACAGTATTTT
d_call: TRBD1; cdr3_length: 17; j_call: TRBJ1-2; clone_size: .; v_call: TRBV5-6; cdr3_aa: CASRQLGQGADRYGYTF; cdr3_nt: TGTGCCAGCCGACAATTGGGACAGGGGGCGGATCGGTATGGCTACACCTTC
d_call: .; cdr3_length: 14; j_call: TRBJ1-1; clone_size: once; v_call: TRBV7-2; cdr3_aa: CASSLYTGSSEAFF; cdr3_nt: TGTGCCAGCAGCTTATATACAGGGAGTTCCGAAGCTTTCTTT
d_call: .; cdr3_length: 15; j_call: TRBJ1-1; clone_size: once; v_call: TRBV5-1; cdr3_aa: CASSLQDLRNTEAFF; cdr3_nt: TGCGCCAGCAGCTTACAGGACCTTAGGAACACTGAAGCTTTCTTT
d_call: .; cdr3_length: 12; j_call: TRBJ2-7; clone_size: .; v_call: TRBV20-1; cdr3_aa: CSASQGTYEQYF; cdr3_nt: TGCAGTGCTAGTCAGGGGACCTACGAGCAGTACTTC
d_call: .; cdr3_length: 11; j_call: TRBJ1-1; clone_size: .; v_call: TRBV6-5; cdr3_aa: CASRLGTEAFF; cdr3_nt: TGTGCCAGCCGACTCGGGACTGAAGCTTTCTTT
d_call: TRBD1; cdr3_length: 16; j_call: TRBJ2-2; clone_size: .; v_call: TRBV18; cdr3_aa: CASSPRGTGGSGELFF; cdr3_nt: TGTGCCAGCTCACCACGCGGGACAGGGGGTTCCGGGGAGCTGTTTTTT
d_call: .; cdr3_length: 14; j_call: TRBJ2-1; clone_size: .; v_call: TRBV5-1; cdr3_aa: CASSAGLDYNEQFF; cdr3_nt: TGCGCCAGCAGCGCGGGACTGGACTACAATGAGCAGTTCTTC
d_call: .; cdr3_length: 13; j_call: TRBJ1-5; clone_size: .; v_call: TRBV27; cdr3_aa: CASSFSPRQPQHF; cdr3_nt: TGTGCCAGCAGTTTTTCCCCACGGCAGCCCCAGCATTTT
d_call: TRBD2; cdr3_length: 15; j_call: TRBJ2-5; clone_size: once; v_call: TRBV10-3; cdr3_aa: CAISESAGGQETQYF; cdr3_nt: TGTGCCATCAGTGAGTCAGCGGGGGGGCAGGAGACCCAGTACTTC
d_call: TRBD2; cdr3_length: 18; j_call: TRBJ2-7; clone_size: .; v_call: TRBV4-3; cdr3_aa: CASSQHDLSAGGPYEQYF; cdr3_nt: TGCGCCAGCAGCCAACACGATTTGTCAGCGGGGGGCCCCTACGAGCAGTACTTC
d_call: TRBD2; cdr3_length: 15; j_call: TRBJ2-7; clone_size: .; v_call: TRBV27; cdr3_aa: CASSYAGGPNYEQYF; cdr3_nt: TGTGCCAGCAGTTACGCGGGGGGTCCAAACTACGAGCAGTACTTC
d_call: .; cdr3_length: 14; j_call: TRBJ2-3; clone_size: .; v_call: TRBV28; cdr3_aa: CASSLYRGTDTQYF; cdr3_nt: TGTGCCAGCAGTTTGTACAGGGGCACAGATACGCAGTATTTT
d_call: .; cdr3_length: 13; j_call: TRBJ2-3; clone_size: .; v_call: TRBV5-1; cdr3_aa: CASSSLGTDTQYF; cdr3_nt: TGCGCCAGCAGCTCACTAGGCACAGATACGCAGTATTTT
d_call: .; cdr3_length: 13; j_call: TRBJ1-1; clone_size: .; v_call: TRBV14; cdr3_aa: CASSQHMNTEAFF; cdr3_nt: TGTGCCAGCAGCCAACACATGAACACTGAAGCTTTCTTT
d_call: .; cdr3_length: 14; j_call: TRBJ2-7; clone_size: once; v_call: TRBV5-1; cdr3_aa: CASSSTVPPYEQYF; cdr3_nt: TGCGCCAGCAGCTCGACAGTCCCCCCCTACGAGCAGTACTTC
d_call: .; cdr3_length: 13; j_call: TRBJ2-7; clone_size: few; v_call: TRBV7-2; cdr3_aa: CASSVDITYEQYF; cdr3_nt: TGTGCCAGCAGCGTGGACATTACCTACGAGCAGTACTTC
d_call: .; cdr3_length: 17; j_call: TRBJ2-1; clone_size: .; v_call: TRBV7-6; cdr3_aa: CASTLNFRRGSYNEQFF; cdr3_nt: TGTGCCAGCACCCTTAATTTTAGGAGGGGAAGCTACAATGAGCAGTTCTTC
d_call: .; cdr3_length: 15; j_call: TRBJ1-1; clone_size: .; v_call: TRBV21-1; cdr3_aa: CASITTQGTNTEAFF; cdr3_nt: TGTGCCAGCATCACTACACAGGGAACGAACACTGAAGCTTTCTTT
d_call: .; cdr3_length: 16; j_call: TRBJ2-1; clone_size: .; v_call: TRBV4-1; cdr3_aa: CASSQAAGTGYNEQFF; cdr3_nt: TGCGCCAGCAGCCAAGCCGCGGGAACGGGGTACAATGAGCAGTTCTTC